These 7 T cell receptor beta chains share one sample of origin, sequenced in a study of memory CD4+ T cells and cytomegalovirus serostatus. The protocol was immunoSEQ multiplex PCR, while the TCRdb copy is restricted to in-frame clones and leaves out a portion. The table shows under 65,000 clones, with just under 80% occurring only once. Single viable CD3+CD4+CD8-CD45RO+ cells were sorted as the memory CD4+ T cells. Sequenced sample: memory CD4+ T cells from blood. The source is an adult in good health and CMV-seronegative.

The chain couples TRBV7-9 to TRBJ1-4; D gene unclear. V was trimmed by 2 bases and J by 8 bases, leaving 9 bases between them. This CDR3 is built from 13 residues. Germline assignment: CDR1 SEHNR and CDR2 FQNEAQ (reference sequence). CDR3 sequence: CASSLPGREKLFF. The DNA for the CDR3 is TGTGCCAGCAGCTTACCCGGCAGAGAAAAACTGTTTTTT. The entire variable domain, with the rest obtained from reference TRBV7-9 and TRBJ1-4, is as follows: DTGVSQNPRHKITKRGQNVTFRCDPISEHNRLYWYRQTLGQGPEFLTYFQNEAQLEKSRLLSDRFSAERPKGSFSTLEIQRTEQGDSAMYLCASSLPGREKLFFGSGTQLSVL.

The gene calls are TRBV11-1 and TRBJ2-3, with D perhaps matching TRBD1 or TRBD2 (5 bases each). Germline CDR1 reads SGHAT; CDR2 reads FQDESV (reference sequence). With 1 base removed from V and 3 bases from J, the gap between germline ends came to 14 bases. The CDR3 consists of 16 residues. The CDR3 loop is CASSLEAGWRTDTQYF. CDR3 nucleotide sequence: TGTGCCAGCAGCTTAGAGGCAGGGTGGAGGACAGATACGCAGTATTTT. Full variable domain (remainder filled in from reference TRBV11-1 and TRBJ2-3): EAEVAQSPRYKITEKSQAVAFWCDPISGHATLYWYRQILGQGPELLVQFQDESVVDDSQLPKDRFSAERLKGVDSTLKIQPAELGDSAMYLCASSLEAGWRTDTQYFGPGTRLTVL.

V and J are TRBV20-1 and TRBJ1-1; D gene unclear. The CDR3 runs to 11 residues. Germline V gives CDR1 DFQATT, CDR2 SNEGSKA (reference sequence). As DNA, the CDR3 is TGCAGGTCGACGGTGAACACTGAAGCTTTCTTT. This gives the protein CRSTVNTEAFF.

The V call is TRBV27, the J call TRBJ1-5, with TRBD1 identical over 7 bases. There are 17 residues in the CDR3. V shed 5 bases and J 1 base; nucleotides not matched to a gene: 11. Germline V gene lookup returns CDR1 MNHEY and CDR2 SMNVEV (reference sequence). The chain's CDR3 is CASSNRIGGFSNQPQHF. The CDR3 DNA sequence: TGTGCCAGCAGTAACCGGATAGGGGGCTTCAGCAATCAGCCCCAGCATTTT.

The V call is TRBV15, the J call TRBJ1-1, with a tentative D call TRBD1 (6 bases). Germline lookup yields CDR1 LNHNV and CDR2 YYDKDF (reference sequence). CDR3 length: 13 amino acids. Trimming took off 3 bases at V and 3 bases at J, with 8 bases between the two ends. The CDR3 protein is CATSRTGYTEAFF. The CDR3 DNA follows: TGTGCCACCAGCAGGACAGGATACACTGAAGCTTTCTTT.

CDR3 sequence (DNA): TGTGCCAGCAGCTTGCTAGGGCTGGGACAAGAGACCCAGTACTTC. Amino acid sequence: CASSLLGLGQETQYF. V and J are TRBV5-8 and TRBJ2-5; D is ambiguous. The CDR3 totals 15 residues. Germline CDR1 and CDR2: SGHTS and YDEGEE. V was cut by 1 base and J by 2 bases, with 12 bases left in between.

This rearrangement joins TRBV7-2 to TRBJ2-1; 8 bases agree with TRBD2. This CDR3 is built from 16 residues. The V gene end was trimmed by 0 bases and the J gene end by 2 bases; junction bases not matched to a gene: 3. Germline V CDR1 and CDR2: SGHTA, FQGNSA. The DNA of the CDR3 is TGTGCCAGCAGCTTAGCCCCAGCGGGGGCCTACAATGAGCAGTTCTTC. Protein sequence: CASSLAPAGAYNEQFF.